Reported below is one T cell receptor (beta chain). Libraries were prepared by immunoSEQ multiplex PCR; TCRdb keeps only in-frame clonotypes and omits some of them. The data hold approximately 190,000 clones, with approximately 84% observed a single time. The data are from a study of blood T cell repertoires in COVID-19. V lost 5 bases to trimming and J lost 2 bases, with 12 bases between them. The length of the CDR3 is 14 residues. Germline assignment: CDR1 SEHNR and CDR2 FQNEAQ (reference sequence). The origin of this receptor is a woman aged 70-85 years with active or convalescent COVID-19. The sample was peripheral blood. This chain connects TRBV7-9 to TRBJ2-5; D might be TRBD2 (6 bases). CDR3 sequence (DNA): TGTGCCAGCAGCCCCGGGACTCTACAAGAGACCCAGTACTTC. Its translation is CASSPGTLQETQYF.